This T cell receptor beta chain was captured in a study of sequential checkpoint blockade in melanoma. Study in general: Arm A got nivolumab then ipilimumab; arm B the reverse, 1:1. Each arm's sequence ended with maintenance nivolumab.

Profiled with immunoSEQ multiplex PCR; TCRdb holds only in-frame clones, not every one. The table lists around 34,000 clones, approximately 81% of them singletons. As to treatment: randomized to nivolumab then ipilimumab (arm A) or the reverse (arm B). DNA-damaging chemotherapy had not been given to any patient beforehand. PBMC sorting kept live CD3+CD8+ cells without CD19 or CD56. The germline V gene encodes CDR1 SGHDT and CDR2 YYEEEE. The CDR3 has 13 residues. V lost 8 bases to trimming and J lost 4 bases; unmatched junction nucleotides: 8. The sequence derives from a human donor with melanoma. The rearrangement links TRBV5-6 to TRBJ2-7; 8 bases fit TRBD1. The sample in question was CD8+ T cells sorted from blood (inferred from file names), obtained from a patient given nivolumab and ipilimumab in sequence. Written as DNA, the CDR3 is TGTGCCAGTCGGGGACAGGCTGCTTACGAGCAGTACTTC. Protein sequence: CASRGQAAYEQYF. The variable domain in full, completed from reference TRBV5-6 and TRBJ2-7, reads DAGVTQSPTHLIKTRGQQVTLRCSPKSGHDTVSWYQQALGQGPQFIFQYYEEEERQRGNFPDRFSGHQFPNYSSELNVNALLLGDSALYLCASRGQAAYEQYFGPGTRLTVT.